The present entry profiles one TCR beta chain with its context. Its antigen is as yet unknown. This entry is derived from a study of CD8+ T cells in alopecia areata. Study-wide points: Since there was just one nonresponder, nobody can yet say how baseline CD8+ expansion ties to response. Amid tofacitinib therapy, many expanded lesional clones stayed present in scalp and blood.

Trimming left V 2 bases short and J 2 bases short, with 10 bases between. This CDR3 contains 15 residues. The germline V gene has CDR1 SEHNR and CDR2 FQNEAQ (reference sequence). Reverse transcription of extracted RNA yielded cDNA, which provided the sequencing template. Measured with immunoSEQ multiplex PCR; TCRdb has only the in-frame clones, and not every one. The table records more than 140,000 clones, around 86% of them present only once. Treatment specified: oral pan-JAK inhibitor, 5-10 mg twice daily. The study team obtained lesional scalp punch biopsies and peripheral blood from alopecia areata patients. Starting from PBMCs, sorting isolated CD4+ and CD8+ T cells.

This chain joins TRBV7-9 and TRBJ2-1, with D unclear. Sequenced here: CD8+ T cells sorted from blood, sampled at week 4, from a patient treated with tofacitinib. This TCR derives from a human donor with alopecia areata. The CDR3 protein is CASSLTRWPYNEQFF. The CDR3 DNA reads TGTGCCAGCAGCTTAACCAGATGGCCCTACAATGAGCAGTTCTTC.